This record covers a single T cell receptor (beta chain). In its sample, this clonotype was seen a few times. Which antigen it targets is not known. No much larger clone is present one base from it, and per-base qualities are unavailable. This entry comes from a study of blood T cells in healthy people across ages (dated by TCRdb to between 2015 and 2016). In terms of the full investigation: In model experiments, template switching captured roughly one uniquely barcoded TCR beta cDNA molecule for every two T cells. Four age groups were formed from the donors: young (average approximately 15 years), middle-aged (approximately 42), aged (roughly 56) and long-lived (less than 85). To avoid experimental bias, donors of different ages were distributed randomly across sequencing lanes. Two additional independent replicas of 1 million unique cDNA reads from the same blood draw were analyzed for two donors (one aged 18 to 30 and one aged 80 or older). To track age-related changes in TCR beta repertoire diversity, the study relied on deep sequencing normalized with unique cDNA molecular identifiers. Beyond this particular receptor, the publication reports: As age increased, observed TCR beta diversity per million T cells dropped in a roughly linear way, and a significant reduction was already evident by age about 40. Estimates of total diversity based on one million sequenced T cells were regarded as lower bounds and as underestimates. Observed TCR beta diversity correlated strongly with the percentage of naive T cells measured by flow cytometry. Compared with the aged group, more naive CD4+ T cells, fewer expanded clones and increased TCR diversity were shown by the long-lived group, suggesting age selection. Donor CMV infection status was unknown, potentially confounding age-related changes in expanded clonotypes. Bulk unsorted PBMC profiling prevented conclusive comparison of naive and antigen-experienced compartments.

Donors were around 37 systemically healthy Caucasian individuals from Russia aged about 6 to 100 years. Each donor gave roughly 9.5 milliliters of peripheral blood, collected into EDTA-treated Vacutainer tubes. PBMCs were isolated by Ficoll-Paque density-gradient centrifugation, with at least 7 million obtained per sample. Total RNA, at least 6 micrograms per sample, was extracted from PBMCs with Trizol reagent. The percentages of naive CD45RAhigh/CD27high T cells were determined by flow cytometry on a PBMC aliquot from every donor. Library prep was done by 5' RACE. TCRdb records Illumina HiSeq 2500 as the sequencer. The second PCR ran for roughly 7 to 11 cycles and used a J-beta primer mix along with a sample-barcoded 5' primer. Each TCR beta cDNA molecule received a unique molecular identifier from a template-switch 5' adaptor carrying 12 random nucleotides. Each sample yielded at least 2.5 million CDR3-containing paired-end reads. All of the RNA was converted into first-strand cDNA using the Mint cDNA synthesis kit, with a TRBC-specific oligonucleotide serving as the primer. Following uracil-DNA glycosylase treatment, all cDNA underwent a first 18-cycle PCR with the universal primers M1SS and BC2_uni_R. From the authors' description of their analysis: Normalization of each sample was performed by random selection of 1 million high-quality reads, each carrying a distinct molecular identifier. Reads sharing molecular identifiers were discarded rather than binned into consensus sequences. MiTCR, set to a Q25 quality threshold and the strictest error-elimination algorithm, was used for CDR3 identification, clonotype clustering and error correction. A nonparametric unseen species model using Euler transformation provided a lower-bound estimate of total TCR beta diversity. The raw public reads went through TCRdb reprocessing: fastp at Q25, MiXCR clone calling, in-frame beta chains kept. Entries that share a CDR3 protein sequence are merged under the most common genes and DNA. TCRdb's processing, not the study's, gives the V and J calls here. The sample profile shows over 1,200,000 distinct CDR3 sequences; roughly 64% of them were found once. Over 5% of the sample comes from the top ten.

The germline V gene (reference sequence) specifies LGHDT as CDR1 and YNNKEL as CDR2. The cysteine opens and the phenylalanine closes a CDR3 of 16 amino acids. Only the CDR3 region is kept as DNA, spanning 48 bases read in frame from base 1. Trimming accounts for 4 bases at V and 6 bases at J, while the number of junction bases matched to no gene is 11. The receptor comes from a man aged 18 to 29 in good health. Sequencing was carried out using blood. Recombination linked TRBV3-1 to TRBJ2-4; 8 central nucleotides agree with TRBD1. This receptor carries the CDR3 CASSLSHRGFRNIQYF. The bases are TGTGCCAGCAGCCTTTCACACAGGGGGTTTAGAAACATTCAGTACTTC.